The following is a TCR beta chain sequence with its context. The antigen is undetermined. The assay was immunoSEQ multiplex PCR, and TCRdb's table has in-frame clones only and misses some. Of 95,000 or so clones listed, about nine tenths are singletons. This entry comes from a study of T cell responses to AZD1222 COVID-19 vaccine. Findings and limits, study-wide: Among those given AZD1222, only five to seven were seropositive at baseline.

Trimming pared 1 base from V and 7 bases from J, leaving 2 bases between. The CDR3 contains 11 residues. CDR1 is SGHTA and CDR2 is FQGNSA in the germline V gene. The TCR was taken from an adult in good health. This rearrangement joins TRBV7-2 to TRBJ2-1, with unresolved D. The sample consisted of peripheral blood, taken on day 0 of MenACWY control vaccination. The CDR3 region has the DNA TGTGCCAGCAGCTTAGGTAATGAGCAGTTCTTC. This gives the protein CASSLGNEQFF.